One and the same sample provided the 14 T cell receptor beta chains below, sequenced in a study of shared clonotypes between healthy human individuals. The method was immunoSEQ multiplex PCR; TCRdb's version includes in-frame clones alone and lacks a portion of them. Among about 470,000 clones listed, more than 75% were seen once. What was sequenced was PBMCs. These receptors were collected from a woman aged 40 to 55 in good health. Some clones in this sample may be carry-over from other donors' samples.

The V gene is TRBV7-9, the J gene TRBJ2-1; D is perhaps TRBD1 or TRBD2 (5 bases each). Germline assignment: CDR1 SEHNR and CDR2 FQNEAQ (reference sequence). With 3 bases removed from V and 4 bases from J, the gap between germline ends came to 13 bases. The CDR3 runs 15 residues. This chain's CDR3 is CASSLSGRRYNEQFF. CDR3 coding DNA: TGTGCCAGCAGCTTGTCGGGACGGCGATACAATGAGCAGTTCTTC.

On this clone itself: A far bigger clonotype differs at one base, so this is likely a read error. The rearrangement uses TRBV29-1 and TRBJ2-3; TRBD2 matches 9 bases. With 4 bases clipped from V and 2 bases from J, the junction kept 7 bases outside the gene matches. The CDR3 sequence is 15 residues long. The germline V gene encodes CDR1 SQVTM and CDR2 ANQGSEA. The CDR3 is CSVGLAGETTDTQYF. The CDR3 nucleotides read TGCAGCGTTGGTTTAGCGGGAGAGACCACAGATACGCAGTATTTT.

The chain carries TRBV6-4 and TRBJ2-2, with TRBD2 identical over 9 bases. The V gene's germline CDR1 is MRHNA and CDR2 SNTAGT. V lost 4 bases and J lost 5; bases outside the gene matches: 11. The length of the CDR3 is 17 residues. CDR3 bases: TGTGCCAGCAGTGTAACAGCGGGAGGTTCGGGAACCGGGGAGCTGTTTTTT. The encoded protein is CASSVTAGGSGTGELFF.

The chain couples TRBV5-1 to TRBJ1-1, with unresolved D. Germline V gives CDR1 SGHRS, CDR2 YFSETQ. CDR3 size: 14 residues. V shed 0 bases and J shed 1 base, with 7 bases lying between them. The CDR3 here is CASSLDGENTEAFF. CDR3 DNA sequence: TGCGCCAGCAGCTTGGACGGGGAGAACACTGAAGCTTTCTTT.

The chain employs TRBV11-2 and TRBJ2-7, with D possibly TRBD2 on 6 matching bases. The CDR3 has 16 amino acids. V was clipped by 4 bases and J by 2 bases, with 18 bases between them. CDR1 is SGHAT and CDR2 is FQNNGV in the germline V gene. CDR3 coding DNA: TGTGCCAGCAGCTCACAAGCTGGGGCGGGAACCTACGAGCAGTACTTC. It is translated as CASSSQAGAGTYEQYF.

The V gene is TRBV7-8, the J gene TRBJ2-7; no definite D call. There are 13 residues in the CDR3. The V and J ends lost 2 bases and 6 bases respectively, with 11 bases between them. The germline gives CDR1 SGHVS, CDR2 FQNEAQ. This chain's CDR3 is CASSLPTVSEQYF. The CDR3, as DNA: TGTGCCAGCAGCTTACCTACAGTTTCCGAGCAGTACTTC.

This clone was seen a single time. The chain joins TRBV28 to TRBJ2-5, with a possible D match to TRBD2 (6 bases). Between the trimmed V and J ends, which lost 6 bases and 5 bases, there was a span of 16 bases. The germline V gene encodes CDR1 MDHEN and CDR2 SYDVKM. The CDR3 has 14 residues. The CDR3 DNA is TGTGCCAGCAGGGCCCCCGGGACTCAGGAGACCCAGTACTTC. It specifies CASRAPGTQETQYF.

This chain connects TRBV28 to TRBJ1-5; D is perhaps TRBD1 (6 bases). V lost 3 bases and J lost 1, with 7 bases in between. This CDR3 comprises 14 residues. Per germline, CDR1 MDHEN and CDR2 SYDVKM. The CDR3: CASSFTGSNQPQHF. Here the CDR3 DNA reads TGTGCCAGCAGTTTCACAGGGAGCAATCAGCCCCAGCATTTT. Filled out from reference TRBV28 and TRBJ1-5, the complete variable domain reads DVKVTQSSRYLVKRTGEKVFLECVQDMDHENMFWYRQDPGLGLRLIYFSYDVKMKEKGDIPEGYSVSREKKERFSLILESASTNQTSMYLCASSFTGSNQPQHFGDGTRLSIL.

CDR3 sequence reads: CASSQDRQTTGYTF. CDR3 nucleotides: TGTGCCAGCAGCCAAGACAGACAGACGACTGGCTACACCTTC. The V gene is TRBV14, the J gene TRBJ1-2; TRBD1 is a possible D gene (5 bases). The V gene lost 0 bases and the J gene lost 7 bases, with 12 bases spanning the gap. Germline loops: CDR1 SGHDN, CDR2 FVKESK. This CDR3 comprises 14 residues.

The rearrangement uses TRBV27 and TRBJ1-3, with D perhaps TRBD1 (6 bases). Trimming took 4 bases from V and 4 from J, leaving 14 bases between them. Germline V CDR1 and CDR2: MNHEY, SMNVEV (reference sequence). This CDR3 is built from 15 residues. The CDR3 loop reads CASSSLLGGGNTIYF. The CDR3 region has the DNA TGTGCCAGCAGTTCCCTTCTCGGGGGCGGAAACACCATATATTTT.

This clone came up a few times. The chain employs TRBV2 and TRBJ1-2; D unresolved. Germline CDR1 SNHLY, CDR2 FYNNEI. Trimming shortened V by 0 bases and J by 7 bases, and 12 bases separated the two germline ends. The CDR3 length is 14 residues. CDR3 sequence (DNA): TGTGCCAGCAGTGAAGCGCTAGGGATTGGTGGCTACACCTTC. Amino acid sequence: CASSEALGIGGYTF.

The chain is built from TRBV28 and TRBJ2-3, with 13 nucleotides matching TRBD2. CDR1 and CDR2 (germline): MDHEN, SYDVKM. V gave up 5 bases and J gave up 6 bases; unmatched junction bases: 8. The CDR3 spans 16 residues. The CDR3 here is CASSARTSGRMDTQYF. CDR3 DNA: TGTGCCAGCAGTGCCAGGACTAGCGGGAGAATGGATACGCAGTATTTT.

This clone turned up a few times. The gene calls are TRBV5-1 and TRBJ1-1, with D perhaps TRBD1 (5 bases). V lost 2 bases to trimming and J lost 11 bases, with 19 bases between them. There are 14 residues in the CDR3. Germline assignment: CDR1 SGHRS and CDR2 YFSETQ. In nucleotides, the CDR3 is TGCGCCAGCAGCTTATCTCATCCGGGGGGAGCGGCTTTCTTT. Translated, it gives CASSLSHPGGAAFF.

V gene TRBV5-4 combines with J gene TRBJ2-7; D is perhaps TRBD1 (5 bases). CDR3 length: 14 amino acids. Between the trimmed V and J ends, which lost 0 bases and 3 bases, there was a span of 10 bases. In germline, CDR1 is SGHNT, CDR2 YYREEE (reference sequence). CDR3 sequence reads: CASSLVGRDYEQYF. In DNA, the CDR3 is TGTGCCAGCAGCTTGGTCGGCAGGGACTACGAGCAGTACTTC.